Below, 24 T cell receptor beta chains from the same sample are listed, as sequenced in a study of regulatory T cells in long-lasting Graves disease. In building TCR beta libraries, iRepertoire HTBI primers were used together with Arm-PCR of CDR3 regions. One entry per CDR3 protein, called by TCRdb with MiXCR from the multiplex PCR reads. Among about 460,000 distinct CDR3 sequences, about 20% were seen once, and the ten largest hold over 10%. Documented time point: persistent/refractory GD, antithyroid drugs over 5 years with positive TRAb. The TCR library used RNA extracted from PBMCs. The sequenced sample was peripheral blood mononuclear cells (PBMCs), obtained when the disease was refractory, from a patient treated with antithyroid drugs. The receptors come from a female donor with Graves disease.

This clonotype came up many times. CDR3 DNA: TGTGCCAGCAGCGTACAGGGGAGAACTGAAGCTTTCTTT. It translates to CASSVQGRTEAFF. V gene TRBV12-3 or TRBV12-4 combines with J gene TRBJ1-1; 7 bases are a match to TRBD1. J lost 5 bases, V lost 6 bases, and 6 bases had no gene match. The CDR3 is made up of 13 amino acids.

In regard to this clonotype: At one end, the junction sequence differs from germline, possibly due to a read error. The V call is TRBV5-1, the J call TRBJ2-7, with D perhaps matching TRBD2 (6 bases). The germline V gene has CDR1 SGHRS and CDR2 YFSETQ. The CDR3 loop spans 14 amino acids. CDR3 amino acids: CTSSLAGRHYEQYF. In DNA, the CDR3 is TGCACCAGCAGCTTGGCGGGACGTCACTACGAGCAGTACTTC.

This clonotype has a count of ten or more. The rearrangement uses TRBV28 and TRBJ2-7, with unresolved D. This CDR3 comprises 16 residues. Trimming stripped 5 bases from V and 0 bases from J, with 17 bases between. The germline gives CDR1 MDHEN, CDR2 SYDVKM. This chain's CDR3 is CASSHQTRVSSYEQYF. DNA for the CDR3: TGTGCCAGCAGTCACCAGACAAGGGTCAGCTCCTACGAGCAGTACTTC.

This clonotype was seen only a few times. This sequence joins TRBV20-1 and TRBJ2-5; D may be TRBD2 (7 bases). V lost 5 bases and J lost 5, with 18 bases in between. The CDR3 has 14 residues. CDR1 and CDR2 (germline): DFQATT, SNEGSKA (reference sequence). The CDR3 DNA sequence: TGCAGTGCTGAATCCCTAGGGGGAGGGGAGACCCAGTACTTC. It is translated as CSAESLGGGETQYF.

The chain has TRBV7-9 and TRBJ1-1; D call uncertain. The V and J ends lost 5 bases and 7 bases respectively, with 11 bases between them. Germline V CDR1 and CDR2: SEHNR, FQNEAQ (reference sequence). This CDR3 spans 12 amino acids. CDR3 nucleotide sequence: TGTGCCAGCAGCATAAAGAACTTTGAAGCTTTCTTT. Translating gives CASSIKNFEAFF.

This clonotype occurred many times. This chain uses TRBV19 with TRBJ1-1; the match to TRBD1 covers 9 bases. The CDR3 covers 15 residues. The germline CDR1 and CDR2 sequences are LNHDA and SQIVND (reference sequence). V dropped 5 bases and J dropped 3; count of bases not matched to a gene: 7. Written as DNA, the CDR3 is TGTGCCAGTAGTTTTTACAGGGGGCAGGACACTGAAGCTTTCTTT. Protein product: CASSFYRGQDTEAFF.

Only a few counts were recorded for this clonotype. V gene TRBV5-5 combines with J gene TRBJ2-7; 8 bases agree with TRBD2. This CDR3 has 14 amino acids. J gave up 5 bases and V 2 bases, and 6 bases lay outside the gene matches. Germline CDR1 and CDR2: SGHKS and YYEKEE (reference sequence). The CDR3 spells CASSFGGADHEQYF. The CDR3 DNA sequence: TGTGCCAGCAGCTTCGGGGGGGCCGATCACGAGCAGTACTTC. The entire variable domain, with the rest obtained from reference TRBV5-5 and TRBJ2-7, is as follows: DAGVTQSPTHLIKTRGQQVTLRCSPISGHKSVSWYQQVLGQGPQFIFQYYEKEERGRGNFPDRFSARQFPNYSSELNVNALLLGDSALYLCASSFGGADHEQYFGPGTRLTVT.

The V gene is TRBV30, the J gene TRBJ2-7, with TRBD2 matching over 7 bases. V lost 4 bases, J lost 5 bases, and 17 bases stayed unmatched. The CDR3 covers 16 residues. Looked up from germline, CDR1 is GTSNPN and CDR2 is SVGIG (reference sequence). The CDR3 sequence is CAWKPHFGTIFDEQYF. CDR3 DNA sequence: TGTGCCTGGAAGCCTCACTTCGGGACTATATTCGACGAGCAGTACTTC.

This clonotype was recorded many times. This chain uses TRBV7-2 with TRBJ2-2, with 10 bases that match TRBD1. The germline V gene has CDR1 SGHTA and CDR2 FQGNSA. Germline trimming cut 2 bases from V and 4 bases from J; bases unmatched to any gene: 4. The CDR3 contains 16 residues. The CDR3 is CASSLRTGGGTGELFF. CDR3 in DNA: TGTGCCAGCAGCTTAAGGACAGGGGGAGGCACCGGGGAGCTGTTTTTT.

The chain links TRBV7-2 to TRBJ1-5, with D hard to call. Trimming pared 8 bases from V and 0 bases from J, leaving 8 bases between. The CDR3 extends over 13 amino acids. The germline gives CDR1 SGHTA, CDR2 FQGNSA. CDR3 in amino acids: CASGGDSNQPQHF. CDR3 coding DNA: TGTGCCAGCGGTGGGGATAGCAATCAGCCCCAGCATTTT.

V and J are TRBV9 and TRBJ2-5, with 9 bases aligning to TRBD2. The CDR3 length is 14 residues. Per the germline V gene, CDR1 is SGDLS and CDR2 is YYNGEE. Trimming at V came to 6 bases and at J to 1 base, leaving 4 bases not matched to a gene. CDR3 protein: CASNAGGTQETQYF. The CDR3 nucleotides read TGTGCCAGCAACGCGGGAGGGACCCAAGAGACCCAGTACTTC.

V and J are TRBV13 and TRBJ1-2, with D hard to call. With 4 bases removed from V and 3 bases from J, the gap between germline ends came to 18 bases. The CDR3 runs to 16 residues. From germline, CDR1 is PRHDT and CDR2 FYEKMQ (reference sequence). The chain's CDR3 is CASSSATEGSHYGYTF. CDR3 coding DNA: TGTGCCAGCAGCTCGGCCACAGAAGGGAGTCACTATGGCTACACCTTC.

J is TRBJ2-2 and V is TRBV5-4; D may be TRBD2 (6 bases). This CDR3 has 14 amino acids. The germline gives CDR1 SGHNT, CDR2 YYREEE (reference sequence). Trimming took 6 bases from V and 4 from J, leaving 13 bases between them. CDR3 region: CASTRDFVTGELFF. Here the CDR3 DNA reads TGTGCCAGCACACGGGACTTCGTCACCGGGGAGCTGTTTTTT.

This clonotype was counted ten times or more. The gene calls are TRBV28 and TRBJ1-5; TRBD1 is a possible D gene (6 bases). Between the trimmed V and J ends, which lost 5 bases and 0 bases, there was a span of 11 bases. Germline values: CDR1 MDHEN, CDR2 SYDVKM. There are 15 residues in the CDR3. The chain's CDR3 is CASSLRQVSNQPQHF. For the CDR3, the DNA is TGTGCCAGCAGTCTCCGACAGGTTAGCAATCAGCCCCAGCATTTT.

A few counts support this clonotype. A read error may account for a junction end that differs from germline. This chain uses TRBV9 with TRBJ1-1; D gene unclear. The CDR3 runs to 14 residues. CDR1 and CDR2 (germline): SGDLS, YYNGEE. CDR3 protein: CASSVGVGRTEAFF. In nucleotides, the CDR3 is TGTGCCAGCAGCGTAGGGGTCGGCAGGACTGAAGCCTTCTTT. The complete variable domain, with remaining parts taken from reference TRBV9 and TRBJ1-1, reads DSGVTQTPKHLITATGQRVTLRCSPRSGDLSVYWYQQSLDQGLQFLIQYYNGEERAKGNILERFSAQQFPDLHSELNLSSLELGDSALYFCASSVGVGRTEAFFGQGTRLTVV.

There are many counts of this clonotype. This chain uses TRBV28 with TRBJ2-3; D unresolved. Trimming shortened V by 2 bases and J by 2 bases, and 8 bases separated the two germline ends. Germline V gives CDR1 MDHEN, CDR2 SYDVKM. The CDR3 runs to 14 residues. DNA of the CDR3: TGTGCCAGCAGTTTACTAGTTACCACAGATACGCAGTATTTT. Translated, it gives CASSLLVTTDTQYF.

This clonotype was seen a handful of times. The V call is TRBV4-1, the J call TRBJ2-7; no definite D call. The CDR3 is made up of 16 amino acids. CDR1 is MGHRA and CDR2 is YSYEKL in the germline V gene. Trimming removed 2 bases at V and 5 bases at J, with 19 bases between. The CDR3 DNA reads as TGCGCCAGCAGCCAACTAATCCTACGGCAGAGCAACGAGCAGTACTTC. Amino acids: CASSQLILRQSNEQYF.

The J gene is TRBJ1-5, the V gene TRBV20-1; no firm D call. Germline assignment: CDR1 DFQATT and CDR2 SNEGSKA (reference sequence). The CDR3 loop spans 16 amino acids. The germline V and J ends were trimmed by 2 bases and 0 bases, with 14 bases remaining between them. The chain's CDR3 is CSARLKGYYSNQPQHF. The CDR3 nucleotides are TGCAGTGCTAGACTGAAGGGTTATTATAGCAATCAGCCCCAGCATTTT.

This clonotype was found many times. V usage is TRBV5-1 and J usage is TRBJ2-7; D ambiguous. The CDR3 covers 15 residues. The V and J ends lost 0 bases and 2 bases respectively, with 12 bases between them. Germline V lookup: CDR1 SGHRS, CDR2 YFSETQ. For the CDR3, the DNA is TGCGCCAGCAGCTTGGTTCTCGGGCTAGCCTACGAGCAGTACTTC. It translates to CASSLVLGLAYEQYF.

This clonotype was recorded many times. The chain has TRBV6-5 and TRBJ2-5; tentatively, D is TRBD1 or TRBD2 (5 bases each). The CDR3 consists of 16 residues. Trimming pared 4 bases from V and 5 bases from J, leaving 20 bases between. Germline CDR1 reads MNHEY; CDR2 reads SVGAGI. CDR3 sequence (DNA): TGTGCCAGCAGTTCCGGGACGTACCTATCGAGGGAGACCCAGTACTTC. Its protein is CASSSGTYLSRETQYF.

There are many counts of this clonotype. This chain joins TRBV18 and TRBJ1-4; D gene ambiguous. The ends were cut back, 0 bases at V and 7 bases at J, with 6 bases in the middle. The CDR3 extends over 13 amino acids. The germline gives CDR1 KGHSH, CDR2 LQKENI. DNA for the CDR3: TGTGCCAGCTCACCACCACAGACTGAAAAACTGTTTTTT. Translated: CASSPPQTEKLFF.

Written as DNA, the CDR3 is TGTGCCAGCAGTTTAATCGCCGGACCTATCGGGGAGGGCGGCGAGCAGTACTTC. Translation gives CASSLIAGPIGEGGEQYF. The chain employs TRBV27 and TRBJ2-7; 7 nucleotides match TRBD2. The CDR3 has 18 residues. V was pared by 2 bases and J by 6 bases, with 19 bases of the junction left unmatched. Germline CDR1 reads MNHEY; CDR2 reads SMNVEV (reference sequence).

This clonotype was picked up a small number of times. The chain has TRBV6-1 and TRBJ1-5; 7 nucleotides align to TRBD1. This CDR3 has 14 residues. V dropped 5 bases and J dropped 4; count of bases not matched to a gene: 5. Germline values: CDR1 MNHNS, CDR2 SASEGT. The CDR3 loop is CASSTGVYNQPQHF. Here the CDR3 DNA reads TGTGCCAGCAGTACAGGGGTCTATAATCAGCCCCAGCATTTT.

The chain is built from TRBV7-2 and TRBJ2-1, with 9 nucleotides matching TRBD2. Germline V gives CDR1 SGHTA, CDR2 FQGNSA. Trimming took 5 bases from V and 2 from J; bases not matched to a gene: 7. The CDR3 is 16 residues long. CDR3 sequence reads: CASSRPAGGTYNEQFF. As DNA, the CDR3 is TGTGCCAGCAGCCGACCAGCGGGGGGAACCTACAATGAGCAGTTCTTC.